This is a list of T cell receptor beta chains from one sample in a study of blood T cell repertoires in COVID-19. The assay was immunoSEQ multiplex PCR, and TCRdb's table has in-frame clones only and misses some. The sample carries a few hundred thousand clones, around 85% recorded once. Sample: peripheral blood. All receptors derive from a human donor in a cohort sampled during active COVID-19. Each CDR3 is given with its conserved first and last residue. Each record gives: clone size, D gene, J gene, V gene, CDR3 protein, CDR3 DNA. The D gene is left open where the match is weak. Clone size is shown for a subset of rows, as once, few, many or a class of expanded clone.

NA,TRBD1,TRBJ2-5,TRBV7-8,CASIDGQGAGETQYF,TGTGCCAGCATCGACGGACAGGGGGCAGGAGAGACCCAGTACTTC
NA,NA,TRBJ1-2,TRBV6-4,CASSDSGGSYGYTF,TGTGCCAGCAGTGACTCAGGAGGGTCTTATGGCTACACCTTC
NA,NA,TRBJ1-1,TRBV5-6,CASSLAFGRAEAFF,TGTGCCAGCAGCTTGGCCTTCGGTCGCGCTGAAGCTTTCTTT
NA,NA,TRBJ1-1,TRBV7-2,CASSNLLGATEAFF,TGTGCCAGCAGCAACCTATTGGGGGCCACTGAAGCTTTCTTT
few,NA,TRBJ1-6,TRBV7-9,CASSLGSSPLHF,TGTGCCAGCAGCTTAGGCAGTTCACCCCTCCACTTT
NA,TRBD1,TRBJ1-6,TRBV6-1,CASREPGQGAGSPLHF,TGTGCCAGCAGAGAACCGGGACAGGGTGCGGGATCACCCCTCCACTTT
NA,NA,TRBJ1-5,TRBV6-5,CASTGELLYDQPQHF,TGTGCCAGCACAGGGGAGCTTTTATACGATCAGCCCCAGCATTTT
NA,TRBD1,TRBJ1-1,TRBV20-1,CSASRGQAQAFF,TGCAGTGCTAGTCGGGGACAGGCCCAAGCTTTCTTT
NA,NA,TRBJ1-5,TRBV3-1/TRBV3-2,CASSQDPFSGDGNQPQHF,TGTGCCAGCAGCCAAGATCCTTTTTCAGGGGACGGCAATCAGCCCCAGCATTTT
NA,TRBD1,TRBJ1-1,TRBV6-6,CASSYSTGGTEAFF,TGTGCCAGCAGTTACTCGACAGGGGGCACTGAAGCTTTCTTT
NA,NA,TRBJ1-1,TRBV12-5,CASGFMNTEAFF,TGTGCTAGTGGTTTCATGAACACTGAAGCTTTCTTT
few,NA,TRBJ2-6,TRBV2,CASSGTGSVGANVLTF,TGTGCCAGCAGTGGCACAGGATCTGTTGGGGCCAACGTCCTGACTTTC
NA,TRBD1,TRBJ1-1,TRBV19,CASSLRTGPNTEAFF,TGTGCCAGTAGTCTCCGGACAGGACCGAACACTGAAGCTTTCTTT
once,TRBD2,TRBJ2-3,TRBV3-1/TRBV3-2,CASSQDASGVTDTQYF,TGTGCCAGCAGCCAAGATGCTAGCGGGGTGACAGATACGCAGTATTTT
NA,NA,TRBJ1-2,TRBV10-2,CASTAGVPNYGYTF,TGCGCCAGCACTGCGGGAGTCCCTAACTATGGCTACACCTTC
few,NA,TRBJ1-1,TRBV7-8,CASSLSIEENTEAFF,TGTGCCAGCAGCTTAAGTATAGAGGAGAACACTGAAGCTTTCTTT
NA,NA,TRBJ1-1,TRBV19,CASTISGGIEAFF,TGTGCCAGTACCATAAGCGGGGGGATTGAAGCTTTCTTT
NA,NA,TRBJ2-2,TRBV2,CASRPTGTQANTGELFF,TGTGCCAGCAGGCCTACCGGGACACAAGCGAACACCGGGGAGCTGTTTTTT
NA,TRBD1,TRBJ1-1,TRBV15,CATSSFGQGNTEAFF,TGTGCCACCAGCAGCTTCGGACAGGGCAACACTGAAGCTTTCTTT
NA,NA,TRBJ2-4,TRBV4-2,CASSQETGSGAKNIQYF,TGTGCCAGCAGCCAAGAAACAGGGAGTGGGGCCAAAAACATTCAGTACTTC
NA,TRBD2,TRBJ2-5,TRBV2,CASSESQRGTQYF,TGTGCCAGCAGTGAAAGTCAGCGGGGAACCCAGTACTTC
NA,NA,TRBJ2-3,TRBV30,CAWSAATGTDTQYF,TGTGCCTGGAGTGCCGCCACAGGGACAGATACGCAGTATTTT
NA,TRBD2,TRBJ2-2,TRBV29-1,CSAMSGTTNTGELFF,TGCAGCGCAATGTCCGGGACTACCAACACCGGGGAGCTGTTTTTT
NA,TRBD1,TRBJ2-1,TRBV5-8,CASSLSRDRGFNEQFF,TGTGCCAGCAGCTTAAGTCGGGACAGGGGATTCAATGAGCAGTTCTTC
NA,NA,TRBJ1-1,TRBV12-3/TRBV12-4,CASRVVPNTEAFF,TGTGCCAGCAGAGTAGTTCCTAACACTGAAGCTTTCTTT
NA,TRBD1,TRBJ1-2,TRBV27,CASSSTGFNYGYTF,TGTGCCAGCAGTTCGACAGGGTTTAACTATGGCTACACCTTC
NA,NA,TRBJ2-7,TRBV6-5,CASSRDRYEQYF,TGTGCCAGCAGTCGAGACAGGTACGAGCAGTACTTC
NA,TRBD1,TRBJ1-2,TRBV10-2,CASFGTGVDGYTF,TGCGCCAGCTTCGGGACAGGGGTAGATGGCTACACCTTC
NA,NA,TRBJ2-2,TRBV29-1,CSVEDPYLGTRELFF,TGCAGCGTTGAAGACCCCTACCTGGGCACCCGGGAGCTGTTTTTT